What follows are 5 T cell receptor beta chains derived from one specimen sequenced in a study of shared clonotypes between healthy human individuals. Using immunoSEQ multiplex PCR, the repertoire was profiled, and TCRdb retains in-frame clones only, with some absent. This sample yields hundreds of thousands of clones, of which roughly 70% are seen a single time; approximately 10% belongs to the top ten. The sequencing sample was made of memory CD4+ T cells sorted from blood. The subset denotes: CD45RA-negative fraction. The receptors here all came from a man aged 30 to 45 in good health.

This clone has only a few counts. V is TRBV28 and J is TRBJ2-7; the D is unclear. Germline CDR1 is MDHEN and CDR2 is SYDVKM. CDR3 length equals 13 residues. The V and J ends lost 7 bases and 7 bases respectively, with 17 bases between them. CDR3 bases: TGTGCCAGCACCCTCGACCCTATGGGGGAGCAGTACTTC. This gives the protein CASTLDPMGEQYF. The full variable domain, with the rest looked up from reference TRBV28 and TRBJ2-7, is DVKVTQSSRYLVKRTGEKVFLECVQDMDHENMFWYRQDPGLGLRLIYFSYDVKMKEKGDIPEGYSVSREKKERFSLILESASTNQTSMYLCASTLDPMGEQYFGPGTRLTVT.

This clone was counted only a few times. CDR3 in amino acids: CARIGDGPWWYEQYF. As DNA, the CDR3 is TGCGCCAGAATTGGGGACGGACCGTGGTGGTACGAGCAGTACTTC. V gene TRBV23-1 combines with J gene TRBJ2-7; D possibly uses TRBD1 or TRBD2 (5 bases each). TRBV23-1 is reported as an ORF; its role is uncertain. With 9 bases removed from V and 4 bases from J, the gap between germline ends came to 22 bases. The CDR3 sequence is 15 residues long.

This chain joins TRBV29-1 and TRBJ2-7, with 9 bases matching TRBD1. V was pared by 7 bases and J by 4 bases, with 5 bases of the junction left unmatched. The germline V gene encodes CDR1 SQVTM and CDR2 ANQGSEA. This CDR3 spans 12 amino acids. The CDR3 DNA reads TGCAGCGGGGGGACAGGGCAGTACGAGCAGTACTTC. Its translation is CSGGTGQYEQYF.

The CDR3 loop is CASRILAGPSVNEQFF. As DNA, the CDR3 is TGTGCCAGCAGAATACTAGCGGGACCCTCCGTGAATGAGCAGTTCTTC. The V gene is TRBV2, the J gene TRBJ2-1, with 10 positions matching TRBD2. The CDR3 length is 16 residues. V trimming: 6 bases; J trimming: 7 bases; junction bases outside the gene matches: 12. Germline CDR1 SNHLY, CDR2 FYNNEI.

The chain has TRBV5-5 and TRBJ2-2; tentatively, D is TRBD1 (6 bases). The CDR3 totals 15 residues. V lost 0 bases to trimming and J lost 0 bases, with 6 bases between them. CDR1 and CDR2 (germline): SGHKS, YYEKEE (reference sequence). The CDR3 protein is CASSLAGANTGELFF. CDR3 DNA sequence: TGTGCCAGCAGCTTGGCAGGGGCGAACACCGGGGAGCTGTTTTTT.